One T cell receptor beta chain is described in this entry. Its specificity is not known. This specimen comes from a study of cytomegalovirus exposure and HLA in healthy donors. Broader study findings: V segments that were indistinguishable, TRBV6-2 and TRBV6-3 among them, were omitted from analysis. A later analysis linked a missense variant in DCLRE1C to the trimming of TCR beta V and J genes.

PCR amplification relied on 60 Vbeta primers (plus 13 Jbeta primers). Here immunoSEQ multiplex PCR was the method, and the copy in TCRdb shows in-frame clones only, minus some. The sample records about 130,000 clones, 80% to 85% being singletons. Trimming removed 4 bases from V and 2 bases from J; junction bases left unmatched: 11. Germline V lookup: CDR1 SEHNR, CDR2 FQNEAQ (reference sequence). This CDR3 is 17 amino acids long. This chain connects TRBV7-9 to TRBJ2-7; 10 bases align to TRBD1. Sequenced sample: PBMCs. This receptor was obtained from a boy aged 5-17 years in good health and CMV-seronegative. The CDR3 DNA sequence: TGTGCCAGCAGCTCCGCCCCCGGACAGGGGGGAACCTACGAGCAGTACTTC. Translated, it gives CASSSAPGQGGTYEQYF.